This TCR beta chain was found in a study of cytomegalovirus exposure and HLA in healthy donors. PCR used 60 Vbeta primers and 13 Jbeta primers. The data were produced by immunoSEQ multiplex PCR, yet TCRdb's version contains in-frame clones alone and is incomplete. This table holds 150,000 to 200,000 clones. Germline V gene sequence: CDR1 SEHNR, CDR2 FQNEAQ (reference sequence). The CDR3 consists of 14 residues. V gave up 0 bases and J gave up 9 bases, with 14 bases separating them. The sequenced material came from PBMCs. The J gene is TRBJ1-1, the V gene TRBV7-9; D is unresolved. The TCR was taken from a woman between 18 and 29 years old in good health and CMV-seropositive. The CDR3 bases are TGTGCCAGCAGCTTAGCCCTGGAGGGTGCGAAAGCTTTCTTT. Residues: CASSLALEGAKAFF.